The rows below give T cell receptor beta chains drawn from one sample of a study of control samples from healthy donors and cancer patients. Sequencing was performed with immunoSEQ multiplex PCR; in TCRdb, only in-frame clones are kept and a portion is missing. The table includes some 87,000 clones, more than 65% detected once. Sequenced input: PBMCs. The receptors come from a man between 60 and 75 years old with head and neck cancer. CDR3s include the opening cysteine and the closing phenylalanine or tryptophan. The D gene is left open where the match is weak. Size is omitted from some rows. Given values are once, few, many or a class for expanded clones.

CDR3aa | CDR3nt | j_gene | v_gene | abundance | d_gene
CASSPPRRYEQYF | TGTGCCAGCAGTCCACCGAGGCGCTACGAGCAGTACTTC | TRBJ2-7 | TRBV7-9 | few | .
CASSLLLLRQPQHF | TGTGCCAGTAGCCTCCTACTCCTACGGCAGCCCCAGCATTTT | TRBJ1-5 | TRBV19 | . | .
CASSEGDFMSGNTIYF | TGCGCCAGCAGTGAGGGGGACTTCATGTCTGGAAACACCATATATTTT | TRBJ1-3 | TRBV10-1 | once | .
CASSVGYSGNTIYF | TGTGCCAGCAGCGTAGGTTACTCTGGAAACACCATATATTTT | TRBJ1-3 | TRBV9 | . | .
CASSWTSGRSYNEQFF | TGTGCCAGTTCATGGACTAGCGGCCGCTCCTACAATGAGCAGTTCTTC | TRBJ2-1 | TRBV19 | once | TRBD2
CASTLRPGSYGYTF | TGTGCCAGCACCCTCCGCCCGGGTTCATATGGCTACACCTTC | TRBJ1-2 | TRBV27 | . | .
CASSHLRGPSNQPQHF | TGTGCCAGTAGTCACCTCAGGGGGCCTTCAAATCAGCCCCAGCATTTT | TRBJ1-5 | TRBV19 | . | TRBD1
CASSSTSASQPQHF | TGTGCCAGCAGCTCGACGTCAGCGAGCCAGCCCCAGCATTTT | TRBJ1-5 | TRBV7-9 | . | .
CASSLPLGGYSNQPQHF | TGTGCCAGCAGTTTACCCCTGGGGGGATATAGCAATCAGCCCCAGCATTTT | TRBJ1-5 | TRBV28 | . | .
CASSFTGGEDRAFF | TGTGCCAGCAGCTTCACGGGGGGGGAAGATCGCGCTTTCTTT | TRBJ1-1 | TRBV3-1/TRBV3-2 | . | .
CASSRGLMQETQYF | TGCGCCAGCAGCCGAGGACTAATGCAAGAGACCCAGTACTTC | TRBJ2-5 | TRBV4-1 | few | .
CASYPDRTGELFF | TGTGCTAGTTACCCTGACAGGACCGGGGAGCTGTTTTTT | TRBJ2-2 | TRBV12-5 | . | .
CASRNTGGQGRYHSYNEQFF | TGTGCCAGCAGAAATACCGGTGGGCAGGGGCGATACCATTCCTACAATGAGCAGTTCTTC | TRBJ2-1 | TRBV27 | . | .
CASSPGGGRGDNEQFF | TGTGCCAGCAGCCCGGGGGGTGGGAGGGGAGACAATGAGCAGTTCTTC | TRBJ2-1 | TRBV5-4 | . | TRBD2
CASEGNTIYF | TGTGCCAGCGAGGGAAACACCATATATTTT | TRBJ1-3 | TRBV6-6 | . | .
CASSEQVKNSPLHF | TGTGCCAGCAGTGAACAGGTTAAAAATTCACCCCTCCACTTT | TRBJ1-6 | TRBV6-1 | . | .
CSVADGKNTEAFF | TGCAGCGTCGCGGACGGGAAGAACACTGAAGCTTTCTTT | TRBJ1-1 | TRBV29-1 | few | .
CSVEDNRRWNEQYF | TGCAGCGTTGAAGATAACAGGCGGTGGAACGAGCAGTACTTC | TRBJ2-7 | TRBV29-1 | . | .
CASSYSTLGDQPQHF | TGTGCCAGCAGTTACTCGACCCTAGGGGATCAGCCCCAGCATTTT | TRBJ1-5 | TRBV6-6 | . | .